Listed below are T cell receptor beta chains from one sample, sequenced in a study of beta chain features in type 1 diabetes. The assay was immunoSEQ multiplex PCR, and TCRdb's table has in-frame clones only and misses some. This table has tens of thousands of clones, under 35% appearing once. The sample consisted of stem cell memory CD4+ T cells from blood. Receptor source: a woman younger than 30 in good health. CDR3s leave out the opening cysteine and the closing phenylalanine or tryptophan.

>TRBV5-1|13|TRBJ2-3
ASSSTSSGLDTQY
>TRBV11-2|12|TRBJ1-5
ASSRFRNNQPQH
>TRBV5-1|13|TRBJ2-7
ASTLRGAREDEQY
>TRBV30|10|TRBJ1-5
AWSPRGQPQH
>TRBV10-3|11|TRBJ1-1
AISRTENTEAF
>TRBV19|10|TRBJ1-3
ATFSSGNTIY
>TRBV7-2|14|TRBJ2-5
ASSFPWASVEETQY
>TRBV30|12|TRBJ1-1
AHQQGWRNTEAF
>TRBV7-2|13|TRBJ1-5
ASSLQWGGNQPQH
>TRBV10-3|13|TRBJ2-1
AISQRTSGNNEQF
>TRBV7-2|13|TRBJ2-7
ASSLVASGDYEQY
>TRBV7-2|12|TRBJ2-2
ASTGLTNTGELF
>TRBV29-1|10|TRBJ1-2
SVDPPSGGYT
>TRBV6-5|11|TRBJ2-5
AVRTGLKETQY
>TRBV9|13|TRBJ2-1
ASSATSGGYNEQF
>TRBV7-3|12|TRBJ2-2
ASSRSNGVGELF
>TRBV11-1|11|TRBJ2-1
ASSLAAYNEQF
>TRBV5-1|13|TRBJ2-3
ASSLGLAGPDTQY
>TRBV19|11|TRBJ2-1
ASKPSTYNEQF
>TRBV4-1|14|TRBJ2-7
ASSQGTSGLAYEQY